The 2 T cell receptor beta chains below come from one sample, sequenced in a study of CD8 T cells in Susac syndrome. Reverse transcription of roughly 0.5 to 1 ug RNA was performed with random hexamers. TCRdb re-analysed the immunoSEQ multiplex PCR reads in MiXCR, keeping a single row per CDR3 protein. Of 160,000 or so distinct CDR3 sequences listed, 85% to 95% were seen once; the top ten hold roughly 0.16%. Sequenced material: CD8+ T cells from PBMCs. The receptors shown here come from a human donor with multiple sclerosis.

The CDR3 is CASGLGVGTQYF. The CDR3 nucleotides are TGTGCCAGCGGCCTAGGGGTTGGGACCCAGTACTTC. The chain combines TRBV3-1 with TRBJ2-5, with D perhaps matching TRBD1 (5 bases). Trimming removed 8 bases at V and 7 bases at J, with 14 bases between. Germline V lookup: CDR1 LGHDT, CDR2 YNNKEL (reference sequence). There are 12 residues in the CDR3.

The chain uses TRBV5-6 and TRBJ1-5, with TRBD1 identical over 9 bases. The CDR3 is made up of 15 amino acids. V dropped 2 bases and J dropped 6; count of bases not matched to a gene: 6. The germline gives CDR1 SGHDT, CDR2 YYEEEE. The CDR3 coding sequence is TGTGCCAGCAGCTTTACGGGACAGGGCGGTCAGCCCCAGCATTTT. It encodes CASSFTGQGGQPQHF.